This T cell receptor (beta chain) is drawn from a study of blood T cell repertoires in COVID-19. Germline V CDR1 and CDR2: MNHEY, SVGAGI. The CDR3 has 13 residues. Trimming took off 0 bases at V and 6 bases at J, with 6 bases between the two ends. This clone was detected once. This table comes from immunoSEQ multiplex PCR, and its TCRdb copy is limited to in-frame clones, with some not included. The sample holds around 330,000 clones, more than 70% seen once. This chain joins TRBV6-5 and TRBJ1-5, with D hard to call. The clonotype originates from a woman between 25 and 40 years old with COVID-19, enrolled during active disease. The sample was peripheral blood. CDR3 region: CASSYSHGQPQHF. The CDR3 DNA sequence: TGTGCCAGCAGTTACTCGCACGGTCAGCCCCAGCATTTT.